The 26 T cell receptor beta chains presented below share a single source sample, sequenced in a study of T cell responses to AZD1222 COVID-19 vaccine. Some clones are missing from TCRdb's copy, which holds only in-frame ones; the method was immunoSEQ multiplex PCR. The sample lists over 95,000 clones, about nine tenths occurring once. The input for sequencing was peripheral blood, taken on day 0 of AZD1222 vaccination. The receptors were sampled from an adult in good health.

CDR3 DNA: TGTGCCAGTACCCTTAGGCAGTCCAATCAGCCCCAGCATTTT. Its protein product is CASTLRQSNQPQHF. The genes are TRBV19 and TRBJ1-5; no definite D call. The V gene's germline CDR1 is LNHDA and CDR2 SQIVND (reference sequence). The CDR3 loop spans 14 amino acids. V lost 7 bases and J 3 bases, leaving 13 bases between the germline ends.

This clone was seen only once. The chain's CDR3 is CASSLGQTMNTEAFF. The CDR3 coding sequence is TGCGCCAGCAGCCTCGGACAAACCATGAACACTGAAGCTTTCTTT. The chain recombines TRBV4-1 with TRBJ1-1; possible D gene TRBD1, 5 bases. V lost 4 bases, J lost 0 bases, and 12 bases lay in between. Germline V gene sequence: CDR1 MGHRA, CDR2 YSYEKL. This CDR3 spans 15 amino acids.

V usage is TRBV9 and J usage is TRBJ2-1, with a tentative D call TRBD2 (6 bases). The length of the CDR3 is 15 residues. CDR1 SGDLS and CDR2 YYNGEE come from the germline V gene. V lost 6 bases and J lost 8, with 21 bases in between. CDR3 nucleotides: TGTGCCAGCACCCCCCGGGGGAGTTACTCCGATGAGCAGTTCTTC. Protein: CASTPRGSYSDEQFF.

The CDR3 DNA reads TGTGCCAGCAGCTTTAAGGCAGGAGCAAATCAGCCCCAGCATTTT. Amino acid sequence: CASSFKAGANQPQHF. The J gene is TRBJ1-5, the V gene TRBV5-6, with D unresolved. Germline values: CDR1 SGHDT, CDR2 YYEEEE. The CDR3 runs to 15 residues. The V end lost 2 bases, the J end lost 4 bases, and 13 bases lay between the germline ends.

The V and J genes are TRBV7-2 and TRBJ1-6; the D gene is possibly TRBD1 (6 bases). The CDR3 contains 14 residues. V was clipped by 1 base and J by 9 bases, with 10 bases between them. CDR1 SGHTA and CDR2 FQGNSA come from the germline V gene. CDR3 in DNA: TGTGCCAGCAGCTTAGGACAGGAGGCTTCACCCCTCCACTTT. Protein sequence: CASSLGQEASPLHF.

This clone was observed once. V gene TRBV30 combines with J gene TRBJ2-3, with D possibly being TRBD1 or TRBD2 (5 bases each). The CDR3 covers 15 residues. Germline CDR1 and CDR2: GTSNPN and SVGIG (reference sequence). Trimming removed 3 bases from V and 3 bases from J, with 16 bases in between. The chain's CDR3 is CAWSLEGSGTDTQYF. DNA for the CDR3: TGTGCCTGGAGCCTTGAGGGGAGCGGTACAGATACGCAGTATTTT.

J is TRBJ1-5 and V is TRBV6-2 or TRBV6-3; possible D gene TRBD1, 5 bases. The CDR3 has 15 residues. V was cut by 5 bases and J by 3 bases, with 14 bases left in between. Germline V gene lookup returns CDR1 MNHEY and CDR2 SVGEGT. The CDR3 spells CASSRTRGSNQPQHF. The CDR3 bases are TGTGCCAGCAGTCGAACGAGGGGATCCAATCAGCCCCAGCATTTT.

The gene calls are TRBV3-1 (or the pseudogene TRBV3-2) and TRBJ1-2; 9 bases map to TRBD1. J lost 1 base, V lost 4 bases, and 4 bases had no gene match. The CDR3 is 15 amino acids. In germline, CDR1 is LGHDT, CDR2 YNNKEL (reference sequence). The CDR3 DNA is TGTGCCAGCAGCCGAGGGACAGGGTTTAACTATGGCTACACCTTC. Protein product: CASSRGTGFNYGYTF.

The chain has TRBV5-4 and TRBJ1-6; TRBD1 aligns across 8 bases. From germline, CDR1 is SGHNT and CDR2 YYREEE (reference sequence). The CDR3 is 14 amino acids. V was clipped by 9 bases and J by 3 bases; unmatched bases: 5. The CDR3 sequence: CATLDRGYNSPLHF. CDR3 coding DNA: TGTGCCACGTTAGACAGGGGCTATAATTCACCCCTCCACTTT.

This clone was seen more than once but under ten times. The V gene is TRBV2, the J gene TRBJ1-1; no definite D call. Trimming took off 8 bases at V and 0 bases at J, with 7 bases between the two ends. This CDR3 is built from 12 residues. Germline CDR1 and CDR2: SNHLY and FYNNEI. The CDR3 sequence: CASGGLNTEAFF. CDR3 bases: TGTGCCAGCGGCGGACTGAACACTGAAGCTTTCTTT.

The chain employs TRBV19 and TRBJ2-1; D possibly corresponds to TRBD1 (5 bases). Germline CDR1 LNHDA, CDR2 SQIVND (reference sequence). The CDR3 spans 11 residues. V lost 10 bases, J lost 6 bases, and 10 bases lay in between. CDR3 protein: CAKDSPNEQFF. As DNA, the CDR3 is TGTGCCAAAGACAGCCCCAATGAGCAGTTCTTC.

DNA for the CDR3: TGCGCCAGCAGTGATCGGGGACCCTACGAGCAGTACTTC. Translating gives CASSDRGPYEQYF. J is TRBJ2-7 and V is TRBV10-1; perhaps D is TRBD1 or TRBD2 (5 bases each). CDR1 is WNHNN and CDR2 is SYGVQD in the germline V gene (reference sequence). The CDR3 spans 13 residues. V was cut by 3 bases and J by 2 bases, with 8 bases left in between.

This chain connects TRBV27 to TRBJ1-1; D gene uncertain. The CDR3 runs 13 residues. The germline gives CDR1 MNHEY, CDR2 SMNVEV (reference sequence). V was cut by 1 base and J by 1 base, with 4 bases left in between. Here the CDR3 DNA reads TGTGCCAGCAGTTTATTCCCGAACACTGAAGCTTTCTTT. Translating gives CASSLFPNTEAFF.

The rearrangement uses TRBV28 and TRBJ1-2, with TRBD1 identical over 7 bases. From germline, CDR1 is MDHEN and CDR2 SYDVKM. This CDR3 has 14 residues. J was trimmed by 6 bases and V by 6 bases; bases with no gene match: 10. CDR3 residues: CASRSGTASDGYTF. CDR3 bases: TGTGCCAGCAGGTCCGGGACAGCCTCTGATGGCTACACCTTC.

This chain joins TRBV4-3 and TRBJ1-1, with no clear D. Trimming took 0 bases from V and 1 from J, leaving 9 bases between them. Germline-derived CDR1 and CDR2 are LGHNA and YSLEER. There are 15 residues in the CDR3. The DNA of the CDR3 is TGCGCCAGCAGCCAAGATCTCCGGGGGAACACTGAAGCTTTCTTT. It specifies CASSQDLRGNTEAFF.

The chain uses TRBV28 and TRBJ1-4, with D unclear. This CDR3 region has 16 residues. Trimming stripped 2 bases from V and 2 bases from J, with 12 bases between. Germline CDR1 reads MDHEN; CDR2 reads SYDVKM. As DNA, the CDR3 is TGTGCCAGCAGTTTAAACGGGGTGGGGACTAATGAAAAACTGTTTTTT. Its translation: CASSLNGVGTNEKLFF.

The J gene is TRBJ1-2, the V gene TRBV4-1, with a possible D match to TRBD1 (6 bases). The CDR3 is 12 residues long. Trimming removed 1 base at V and 9 bases at J, with 9 bases between. CDR1 MGHRA and CDR2 YSYEKL come from the germline V gene. The CDR3 DNA follows: TGCGCCAGCAGCCAAGTTGGGGACAGCTACACCTTC. Protein sequence: CASSQVGDSYTF.

V usage is TRBV4-1 and J usage is TRBJ1-2, with 7 bases aligning to TRBD1. Germline V gene sequence: CDR1 MGHRA, CDR2 YSYEKL. Losses at the gene ends were 4 bases for V and 7 bases for J; bases not matched to a gene: 3. CDR3 length: 12 amino acids. The CDR3 reads CASSRSGGGYTF. The CDR3 DNA is TGCGCCAGCAGCCGCTCAGGGGGTGGCTACACCTTC.

J is TRBJ2-5 and V is TRBV6-5; 10 bases are a match to TRBD1. Per the germline V gene, CDR1 is MNHEY and CDR2 is SVGAGI. This CDR3 has 16 amino acids. Germline trimming cut 0 bases from V and 9 bases from J; bases unmatched to any gene: 10. CDR3 in amino acids: CASSYSGQGPQGAQYF. The CDR3 DNA sequence: TGTGCCAGCAGTTACTCGGGACAGGGGCCCCAAGGGGCCCAGTACTTC.

CDR3 nucleotide sequence: TGTGCCAGCAGTTACGTGAGGGGGAAGAATTCACCCCTCCACTTT. This gives the protein CASSYVRGKNSPLHF. The rearrangement uses TRBV6-5 and TRBJ1-6; D is perhaps TRBD1 (6 bases). Germline lookup yields CDR1 MNHEY and CDR2 SVGAGI. V dropped 2 bases and J dropped 7 bases, with 12 bases sitting between them. The CDR3 is 15 amino acids.

The V gene is TRBV28, the J gene TRBJ1-4; 7 nucleotides align to TRBD1. CDR3 size: 15 residues. Trimming cost V 5 bases and J 5 bases; bases outside gene matches: 8. Germline CDR1 MDHEN, CDR2 SYDVKM. CDR3 in amino acids: CASSRPGQTNEKLFF. As DNA, the CDR3 is TGTGCCAGCAGTCGTCCGGGACAGACGAATGAAAAACTGTTTTTT.

The genes are TRBV4-3 and TRBJ1-6; a weak D match, TRBD1 (6 bases). V was clipped by 0 bases and J by 9 bases, with 15 bases between them. The CDR3 has 16 amino acids. CDR1 is LGHNA, CDR2 YSLEER, per germline. The CDR3 sequence is CASSQDRDTWTSPLHF. Written as DNA, the CDR3 is TGCGCCAGCAGCCAAGATAGGGACACCTGGACTTCACCCCTCCACTTT.

V and J are TRBV4-1 and TRBJ1-1, with D hard to call. Per the germline V gene, CDR1 is MGHRA and CDR2 is YSYEKL. V lost 0 bases, J lost 0 bases, and 11 bases lay in between. The CDR3 consists of 16 residues. The CDR3 region is CASSQDRGQMNTEAFF. The CDR3 coding sequence is TGCGCCAGCAGCCAAGACCGTGGGCAGATGAACACTGAAGCTTTCTTT.

The genes are TRBV12-3 or TRBV12-4 and TRBJ1-5, with a tentative D call TRBD1 (6 bases). Trimming removed 6 bases at V and 11 bases at J, with 17 bases between. The CDR3 has 13 amino acids. The CDR3 spells CASSRGGYEAQHF. The CDR3 DNA is TGTGCCAGCAGCAGGGGTGGATATGAGGCCCAGCATTTT.

The J gene is TRBJ2-1, the V gene TRBV3-1 (or the pseudogene TRBV3-2); tentatively, D is TRBD1 (8 bases). V was trimmed by 7 bases and J by 7 bases, leaving 14 bases between them. Germline CDR1 and CDR2: LGHDT and YNNKEL (reference sequence). The CDR3 runs to 13 residues. CDR3 DNA: TGTGCCAGCACGGAACAGGGGGGGAATGAGCAGTTCTTC. This codes for CASTEQGGNEQFF.

The CDR3 spells CASSLGEDYEQYF. CDR3 DNA sequence: TGTGCCAGCAGTCTTGGGGAGGATTACGAGCAGTACTTC. The rearrangement joins TRBV12-3 or TRBV12-4 to TRBJ2-7, with D maybe TRBD2 (6 bases). There are 13 residues in the CDR3. Trimming stripped 5 bases from V and 4 bases from J, with 12 bases between.